The entry below describes one T cell receptor beta chain. This specimen comes from a study of blood T cell repertoires in COVID-19. Study in general: Samples came from the United States, Italy and Spain, spanning acute and convalescent COVID-19. The analysed material was cDNA or gDNA that came from T cells, B-cell-depleted T cells, or PBMCs.

With 3 bases clipped from V and 6 bases from J, the junction kept 10 bases outside the gene matches. The CDR3 loop spans 16 amino acids. Looked up from germline, CDR1 is KGHSH and CDR2 is LQKENI. Authors' analysis steps: Counts of nucleated cells, estimated from reference gene primer amplification, were obtained. Assay: immunoSEQ multiplex PCR; the TCRdb copy retains only in-frame clones and omits some. The DNA was the basis for D and trimming; V, J and clone size are from that table. In the table there are 53,000 or so clones, 65% to 85% of which are singletons. Source material: peripheral blood. The chain has TRBV18 and TRBJ1-5, with 8 nucleotides matching TRBD1. This receptor was identified in a man aged 65 to 79 with active or convalescent COVID-19. The CDR3 loop is CASSPTGITGGQPQHF. CDR3 nucleotides: TGTGCCAGCTCACCCACCGGTATTACAGGGGGTCAGCCCCAGCATTTT.